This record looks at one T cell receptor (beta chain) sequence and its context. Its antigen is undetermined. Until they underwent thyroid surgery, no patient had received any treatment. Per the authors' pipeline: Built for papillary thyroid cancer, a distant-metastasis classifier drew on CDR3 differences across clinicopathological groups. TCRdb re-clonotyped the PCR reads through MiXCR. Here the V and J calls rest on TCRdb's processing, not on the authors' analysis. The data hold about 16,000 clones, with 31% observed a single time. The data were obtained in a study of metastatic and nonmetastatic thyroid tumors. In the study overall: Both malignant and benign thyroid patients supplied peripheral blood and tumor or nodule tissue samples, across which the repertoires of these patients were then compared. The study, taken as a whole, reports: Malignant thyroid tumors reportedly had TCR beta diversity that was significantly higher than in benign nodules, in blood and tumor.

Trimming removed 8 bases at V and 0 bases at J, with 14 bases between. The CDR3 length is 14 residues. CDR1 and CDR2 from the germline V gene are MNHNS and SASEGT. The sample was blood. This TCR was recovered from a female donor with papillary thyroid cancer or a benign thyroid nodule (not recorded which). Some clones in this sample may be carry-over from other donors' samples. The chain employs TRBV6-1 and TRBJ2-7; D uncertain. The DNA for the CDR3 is TGTGCCAGCGCGAAAGAACTTTACTCCTACGAGCAGTACTTC. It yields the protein CASAKELYSYEQYF.